This T cell receptor beta chain derives from a study of shared clonotypes between healthy human individuals. The wider study: Samples came from two female and a few male donors aged 18 to 49.

The protocol was immunoSEQ multiplex PCR, while the TCRdb copy is restricted to in-frame clones and leaves out a portion. Of more than 80,000 clones listed, 67% are singletons. A remark on this clone: Its antigen is undetermined.

Study-wide points: Non-shared clonotypes had lower generation probabilities than clonotypes shared by all four sorted-subset donors. Sorted-subset sequencing was shown by rarefaction to be incomplete despite large depth.

Sequencing was performed on memory CD8+ T cells sorted from blood. Subset of the sample: CD45RO+ cells pooled with CCR7-negative TemRA cells. This clonotype was obtained from a man in his thirties or forties in good health.

CDR3 bases: TGTGCCAGCAGCTTGAGCAGGGGGTATCAAGAGACCCAGTACTTC. This translates into CASSLSRGYQETQYF. The chain recombines TRBV5-4 with TRBJ2-5; 7 bases align to TRBD1. Germline CDR1 reads SGHNT; CDR2 reads YYREEE (reference sequence). V shed 1 base, J shed 2 bases, and the junction held 5 bases outside the gene matches. The CDR3 totals 15 residues.